Listed below are T cell receptor beta chains from one sample, sequenced in a study of shared clonotypes between healthy human individuals. Data came from immunoSEQ multiplex PCR; TCRdb stores just in-frame clones and leaves some out. The table shows roughly 1,500,000 clones, with nearly 99% occurring only once. The sequenced sample consisted of naive CD4+ T cells sorted from blood. These receptors all stem from a man younger than 45 in good health. CDR3s include the opening cysteine and the closing phenylalanine or tryptophan. Each record gives: CDR3 protein, CDR3 DNA, V gene, D gene, J gene, clone size. D genes are given only for firm matches. Clone size appears in some rows only: once, few, many, or a class for an expanded clone.

CASSATPSGGELFF	TGTGCCAGCAGCGCGACTCCCAGTGGCGGGGAGCTGTTTTTT	TRBV9	NA	TRBJ2-2	NA
CASSPPGAGRTDTQYF	TGTGCCAGCTCACCCCCCGGGGCCGGACGCACAGATACGCAGTATTTT	TRBV18	NA	TRBJ2-3	once
CASSLGGFGTEAFF	TGTGCCAGCAGCTTAGGGGGTTTTGGCACTGAAGCTTTCTTT	TRBV5-4	NA	TRBJ1-1	NA
CASSEVGREGREQYF	TGTGCCAGCAGTGAAGTGGGGCGGGAGGGCCGCGAGCAGTACTTC	TRBV2	TRBD2	TRBJ2-7	NA
CASSPMTSGKSYNEQFF	TGTGCCAGCAGCCCGATGACTAGCGGGAAATCCTACAATGAGCAGTTCTTC	TRBV27	TRBD2	TRBJ2-1	once
CASSLSGEAYEQYF	TGCGCCAGCAGCTTAAGCGGCGAAGCCTACGAGCAGTACTTC	TRBV5-1	NA	TRBJ2-7	NA
CASINSGRWDEQYF	TGTGCCAGCATCAATAGCGGGAGGTGGGACGAGCAGTACTTC	TRBV5-6	TRBD2	TRBJ2-7	NA
CAWAHPQPIIQETQYF	TGTGCCTGGGCGCACCCACAGCCTATTATCCAAGAGACCCAGTACTTC	TRBV30	NA	TRBJ2-5	NA
CASSFSEETQYF	TGTGCCAGCAGCTTTAGCGAAGAGACCCAGTACTTC	TRBV5-5	NA	TRBJ2-5	NA
CASKERYNQPQHF	TGTGCCAGCAAGGAAAGGTACAATCAGCCCCAGCATTTT	TRBV28	NA	TRBJ1-5	NA
CASSLSGIKNIQYF	TGTGCCAGCAGCTTGTCAGGGATCAAAAACATTCAGTACTTC	TRBV5-4	NA	TRBJ2-4	NA
CASSLDYGEQFF	TGTGCCAGCAGCCTAGACTACGGAGAGCAGTTCTTC	TRBV5-6	NA	TRBJ2-1	NA
CASSAPRVEQYF	TGTGCCAGCAGCGCCCCGAGGGTCGAGCAGTACTTC	TRBV9	NA	TRBJ2-7	NA
CASSPPVDGNTQYF	TGTGCCAGCTCACCACCGGTCGACGGGAATACGCAGTATTTT	TRBV18	NA	TRBJ2-3	NA
CASSASGSVTGELFF	TGTGCCAGCAGCGCTAGCGGGAGCGTCACCGGGGAGCTGTTTTTT	TRBV9	TRBD2	TRBJ2-2	NA
CASSQGAIEKLFF	TGTGCCAGCAGTCAGGGGGCAATAGAAAAACTGTTTTTT	TRBV25-1	TRBD1	TRBJ1-4	NA
CASSITGGEQYF	TGTGCCAGTAGTATTACGGGTGGCGAGCAGTACTTC	TRBV19	NA	TRBJ2-7	NA
CASSVRGRSSGNTIYF	TGTGCCAGCAGTGTACGGGGACGGAGCTCTGGAAACACCATATATTTT	TRBV2	NA	TRBJ1-3	once
CSVEGAAGRYEQFF	TGCAGCGTTGAGGGGGCCGCCGGTCGGTATGAGCAGTTCTTC	TRBV29-1	NA	TRBJ2-1	NA
CASGPRDGYTF	TGTGCCAGCGGCCCCCGGGACGGCTACACCTTC	TRBV7-8	NA	TRBJ1-2	NA
CASSLDRGLTEAFF	TGTGCCAGCAGCCTGGACAGGGGGCTCACTGAAGCTTTCTTT	TRBV7-2	TRBD1	TRBJ1-1	NA
CASSRESRRDYEQYF	TGTGCCAGCAGTAGGGAGTCGCGACGGGACTACGAGCAGTACTTC	TRBV2	NA	TRBJ2-7	NA
CASRGQARDTQYF	TGTGCCAGCCGGGGACAGGCCAGAGATACGCAGTATTTT	TRBV28	TRBD1	TRBJ2-3	once
CASGDFSGANVLTF	TGTGCCAGCGGGGATTTCTCTGGGGCCAACGTCCTGACTTTC	TRBV2	NA	TRBJ2-6	NA
CASRAPGTGIGEQYF	TGTGCCAGTAGGGCCCCGGGGACCGGGATTGGGGAGCAGTACTTC	TRBV19	NA	TRBJ2-7	NA
CASSNTGKATGELFF	TGTGCCAGCAGCAATACCGGGAAGGCCACCGGGGAGCTGTTTTTT	TRBV7-9	NA	TRBJ2-2	NA
CASSLTVNQETQYF	TGCGCCAGCAGCCTGACAGTGAACCAAGAGACCCAGTACTTC	TRBV5-1	NA	TRBJ2-5	NA
CAISRPPGTSGGYEQYF	TGTGCCATCAGTCGCCCACCCGGGACTAGCGGGGGTTACGAGCAGTACTTC	TRBV10-3	TRBD2	TRBJ2-7	NA
CASSVSWTSGRGYNEQFF	TGCGCCAGCAGCGTGAGTTGGACTAGCGGGAGAGGCTACAATGAGCAGTTCTTC	TRBV5-1	TRBD2	TRBJ2-1	once
CASSSQTSGRGNEQFF	TGTGCCAGCAGTTCACAAACTAGCGGGAGAGGGAATGAGCAGTTCTTC	TRBV6-5	TRBD2	TRBJ2-1	NA
CASMLRGNTGELFF	TGTGCCAGCATGTTGAGGGGGAACACCGGGGAGCTGTTTTTT	TRBV6-5	NA	TRBJ2-2	NA
CASSIRDAPATQYF	TGTGCCAGTAGTATTCGGGACGCCCCGGCGACGCAGTATTTT	TRBV19	NA	TRBJ2-3	NA
CATRGGGNEQFF	TGTGCCACCCGGGGAGGTGGGAATGAGCAGTTCTTC	TRBV6-4	NA	TRBJ2-1	NA
CASSLRSVQLNTGELFF	TGTGCCAGCAGTTTAAGGTCGGTTCAATTGAACACCGGGGAGCTGTTTTTT	TRBV27	NA	TRBJ2-2	NA
CASSLVVGGSYEQYF	TGTGCCAGCAGTTTAGTGGTCGGGGGGAGCTACGAGCAGTACTTC	TRBV28	TRBD2	TRBJ2-7	NA
CASSLDSQTYGYTF	TGTGCCAGCAGTTTGGACAGCCAAACCTATGGCTACACCTTC	TRBV28	NA	TRBJ1-2	once
CACTIRGETQYF	TGTGCCTGCACTATTCGGGGTGAGACCCAGTACTTC	TRBV30	NA	TRBJ2-5	NA
CASRLWGDRVNEQFF	TGTGCCAGCAGACTTTGGGGGGACAGGGTCAATGAGCAGTTCTTC	TRBV7-9	TRBD1	TRBJ2-1	NA
CASSLSPGSTGELFF	TGTGCCAGCAGCTTATCACCGGGGAGTACCGGGGAGCTGTTTTTT	TRBV7-2	NA	TRBJ2-2	NA
CASSLRTSVPAYEQYF	TGCGCCAGCAGCTTGCGGACTAGCGTTCCGGCCTACGAGCAGTACTTC	TRBV5-1	TRBD2	TRBJ2-7	once
CASSFGPLGYEQYF	TGTGCCAGCAGCTTCGGGCCCCTAGGCTACGAGCAGTACTTC	TRBV5-8	NA	TRBJ2-7	NA